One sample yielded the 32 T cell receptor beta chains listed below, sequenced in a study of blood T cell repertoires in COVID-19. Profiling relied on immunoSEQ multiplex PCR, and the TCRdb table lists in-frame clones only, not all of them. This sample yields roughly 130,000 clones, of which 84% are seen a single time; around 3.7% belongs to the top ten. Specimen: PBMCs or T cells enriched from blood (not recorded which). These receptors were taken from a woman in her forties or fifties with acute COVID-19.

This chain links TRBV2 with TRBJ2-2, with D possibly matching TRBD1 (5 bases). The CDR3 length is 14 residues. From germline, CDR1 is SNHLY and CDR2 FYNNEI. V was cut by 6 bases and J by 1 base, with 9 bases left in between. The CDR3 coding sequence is TGTGCCAGCAGCTACAGGCGGAACACCGGGGAGCTGTTTTTT. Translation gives CASSYRRNTGELFF.

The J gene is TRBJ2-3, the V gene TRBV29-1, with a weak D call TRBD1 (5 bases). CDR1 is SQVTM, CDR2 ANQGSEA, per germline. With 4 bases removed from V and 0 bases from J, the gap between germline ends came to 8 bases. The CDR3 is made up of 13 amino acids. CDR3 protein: CSVGQISTDTQYF. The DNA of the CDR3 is TGCAGCGTTGGACAGATTAGCACAGATACGCAGTATTTT.

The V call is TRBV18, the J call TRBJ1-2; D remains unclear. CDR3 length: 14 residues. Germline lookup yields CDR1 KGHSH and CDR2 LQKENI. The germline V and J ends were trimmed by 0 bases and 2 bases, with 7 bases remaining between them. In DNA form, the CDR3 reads TGTGCCAGCTCACCACCAGCGGAAAACTATGGCTACACCTTC. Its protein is CASSPPAENYGYTF.

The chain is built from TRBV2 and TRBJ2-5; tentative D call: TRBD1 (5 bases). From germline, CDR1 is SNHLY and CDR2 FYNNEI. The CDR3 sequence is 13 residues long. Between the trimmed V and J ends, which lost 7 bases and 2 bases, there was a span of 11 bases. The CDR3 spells CASIRQSQETQYF. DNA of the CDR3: TGTGCCAGCATCAGACAGTCGCAAGAGACCCAGTACTTC.

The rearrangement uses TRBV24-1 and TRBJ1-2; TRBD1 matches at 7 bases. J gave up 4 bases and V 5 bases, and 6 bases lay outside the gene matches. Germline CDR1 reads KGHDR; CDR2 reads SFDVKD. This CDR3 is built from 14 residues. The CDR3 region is CATSATGTVYGYTF. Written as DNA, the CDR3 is TGTGCCACCAGTGCCACCGGGACAGTCTATGGCTACACCTTC.

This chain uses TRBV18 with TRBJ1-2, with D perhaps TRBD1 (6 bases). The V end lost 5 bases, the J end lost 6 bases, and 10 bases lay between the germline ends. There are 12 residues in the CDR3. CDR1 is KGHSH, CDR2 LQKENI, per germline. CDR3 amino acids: CASSSRQDGYTF. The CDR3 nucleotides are TGTGCCAGCTCATCCCGACAGGATGGCTACACCTTC.

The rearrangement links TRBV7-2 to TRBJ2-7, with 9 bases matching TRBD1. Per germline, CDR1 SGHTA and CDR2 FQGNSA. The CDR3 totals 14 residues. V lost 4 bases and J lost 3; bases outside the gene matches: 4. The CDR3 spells CASSSGTGIYEQYF. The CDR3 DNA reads TGTGCCAGCAGCTCCGGGACAGGGATCTACGAGCAGTACTTC. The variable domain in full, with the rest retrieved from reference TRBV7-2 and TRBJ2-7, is GAGVSQSPSNKVTEKGKDVELRCDPISGHTALYWYRQSLGQGLEFLIYFQGNSAPDKSGLPSDRFSAERTGGSVSTLTIQRTQQEDSAVYLCASSSGTGIYEQYFGPGTRLTVT.

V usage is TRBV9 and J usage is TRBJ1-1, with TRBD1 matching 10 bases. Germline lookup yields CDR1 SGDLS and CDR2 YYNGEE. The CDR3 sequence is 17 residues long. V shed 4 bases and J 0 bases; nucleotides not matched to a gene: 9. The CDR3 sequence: CASSHGTGAAMNTEAFF. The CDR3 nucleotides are TGTGCCAGCAGCCATGGGACAGGGGCCGCTATGAACACTGAAGCTTTCTTT.

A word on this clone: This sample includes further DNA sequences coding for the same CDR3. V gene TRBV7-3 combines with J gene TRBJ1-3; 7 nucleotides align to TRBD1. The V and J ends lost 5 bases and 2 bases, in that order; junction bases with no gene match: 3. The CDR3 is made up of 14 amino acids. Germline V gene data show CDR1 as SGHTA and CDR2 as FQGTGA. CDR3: CASSPGTAGNTIYF. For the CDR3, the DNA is TGTGCCAGCAGCCCCGGGACAGCTGGAAACACCATATATTTT.

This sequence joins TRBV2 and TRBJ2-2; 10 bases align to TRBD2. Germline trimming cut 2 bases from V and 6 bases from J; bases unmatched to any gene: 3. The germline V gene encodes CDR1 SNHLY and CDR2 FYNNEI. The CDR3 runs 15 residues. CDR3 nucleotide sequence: TGTGCCAGCAGTGAACAGCTAGCGGGAGCCGGGGAGCTGTTTTTT. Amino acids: CASSEQLAGAGELFF. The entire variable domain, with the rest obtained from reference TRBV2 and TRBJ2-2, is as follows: EPEVTQTPSHQVTQMGQEVILRCVPISNHLYFYWYRQILGQKVEFLVSFYNNEISEKSEIFDDQFSVERPDGSNFTLKIRSTKLEDSAMYFCASSEQLAGAGELFFGEGSRLTVL.

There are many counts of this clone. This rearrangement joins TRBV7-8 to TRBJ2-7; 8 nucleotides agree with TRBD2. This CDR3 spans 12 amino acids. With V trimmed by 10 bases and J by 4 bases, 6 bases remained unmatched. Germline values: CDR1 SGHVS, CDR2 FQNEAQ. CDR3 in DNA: TGTGCCACCGGCGGGAGGTTATACGAGCAGTACTTC. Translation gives CATGGRLYEQYF.

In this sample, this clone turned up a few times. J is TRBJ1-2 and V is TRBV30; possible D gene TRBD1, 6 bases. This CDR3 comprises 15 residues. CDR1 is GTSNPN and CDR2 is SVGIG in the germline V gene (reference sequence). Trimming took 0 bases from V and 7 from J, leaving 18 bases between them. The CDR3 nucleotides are TGTGCCTGGAGTGTAAGCGGGGGGGCCCTCAGTGGCTACACCTTC. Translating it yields CAWSVSGGALSGYTF.

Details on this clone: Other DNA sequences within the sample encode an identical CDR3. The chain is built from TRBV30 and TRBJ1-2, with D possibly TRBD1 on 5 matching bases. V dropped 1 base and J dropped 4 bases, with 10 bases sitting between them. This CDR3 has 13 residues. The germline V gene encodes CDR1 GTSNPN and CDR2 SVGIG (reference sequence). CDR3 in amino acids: CAWSAQGGYGYTF. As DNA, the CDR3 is TGTGCCTGGAGTGCCCAGGGTGGCTATGGCTACACCTTC.

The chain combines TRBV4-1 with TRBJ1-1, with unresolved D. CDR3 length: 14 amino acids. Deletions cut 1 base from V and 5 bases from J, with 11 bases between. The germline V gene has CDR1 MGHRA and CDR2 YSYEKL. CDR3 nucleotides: TGCGCCAGCAGCCAAGGTCCAGGAGGAACTGAAGCTTTCTTT. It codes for CASSQGPGGTEAFF.

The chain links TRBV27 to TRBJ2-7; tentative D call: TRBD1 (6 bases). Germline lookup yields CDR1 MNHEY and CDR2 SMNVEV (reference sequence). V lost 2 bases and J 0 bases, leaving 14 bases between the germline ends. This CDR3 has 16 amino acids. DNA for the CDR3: TGTGCCAGCAGTTTAATTGGACAGATCAGCTCCTACGAGCAGTACTTC. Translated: CASSLIGQISSYEQYF.

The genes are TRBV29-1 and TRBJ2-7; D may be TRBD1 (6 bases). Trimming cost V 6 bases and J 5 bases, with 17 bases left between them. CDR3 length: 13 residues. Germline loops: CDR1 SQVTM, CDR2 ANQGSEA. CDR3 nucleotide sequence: TGCAGCGTGCAGGGGAAAGGGAACCACGAGCAGTACTTC. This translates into CSVQGKGNHEQYF.

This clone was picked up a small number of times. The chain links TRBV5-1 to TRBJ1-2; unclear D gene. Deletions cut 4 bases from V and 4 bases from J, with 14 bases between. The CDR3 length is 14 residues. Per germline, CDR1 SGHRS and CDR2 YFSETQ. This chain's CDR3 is CASSPEAGSYGYTF. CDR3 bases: TGCGCCAGCAGCCCGGAGGCCGGCTCCTATGGCTACACCTTC.

CDR3 sequence reads: CASSWRDRGIGSYNEQFF. DNA for the CDR3: TGCGCCAGCAGCTGGCGGGACAGGGGAATTGGCTCCTACAATGAGCAGTTCTTC. V and J are TRBV5-1 and TRBJ2-1; 10 bases line up with TRBD1. J lost 0 bases, V lost 3 bases, and 9 bases had no gene match. Germline CDR1 is SGHRS and CDR2 is YFSETQ. The CDR3 runs 18 residues.

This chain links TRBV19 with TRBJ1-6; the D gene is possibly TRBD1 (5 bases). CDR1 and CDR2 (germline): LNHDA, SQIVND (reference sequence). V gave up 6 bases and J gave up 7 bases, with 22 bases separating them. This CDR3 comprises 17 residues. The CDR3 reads CASSRGGDPRKNSPLHF. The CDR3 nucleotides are TGTGCCAGTAGCCGGGGGGGTGATCCGCGAAAAAATTCACCCCTCCACTTT.

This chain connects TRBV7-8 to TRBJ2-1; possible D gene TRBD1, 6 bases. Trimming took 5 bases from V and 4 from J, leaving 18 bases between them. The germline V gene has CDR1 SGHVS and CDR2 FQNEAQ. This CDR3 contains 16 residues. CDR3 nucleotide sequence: TGTGCCAGCAGCACCCAGACAGGTATGAGGTACAATGAGCAGTTCTTC. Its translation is CASSTQTGMRYNEQFF.

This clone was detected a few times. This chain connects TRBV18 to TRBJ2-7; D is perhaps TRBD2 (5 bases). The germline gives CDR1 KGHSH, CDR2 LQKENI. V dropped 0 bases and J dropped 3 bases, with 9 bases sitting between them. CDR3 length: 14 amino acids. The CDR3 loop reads CASSPPGVLYEQYF. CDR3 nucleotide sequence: TGTGCCAGCTCACCACCCGGGGTACTCTACGAGCAGTACTTC.

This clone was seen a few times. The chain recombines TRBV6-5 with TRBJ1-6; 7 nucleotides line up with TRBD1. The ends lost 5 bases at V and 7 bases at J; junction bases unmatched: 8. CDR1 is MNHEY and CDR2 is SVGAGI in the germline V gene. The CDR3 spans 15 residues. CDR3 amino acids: CASSRDSGSNSPLHF. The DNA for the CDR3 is TGTGCCAGCAGTCGGGACAGCGGAAGCAATTCACCCCTCCACTTT.

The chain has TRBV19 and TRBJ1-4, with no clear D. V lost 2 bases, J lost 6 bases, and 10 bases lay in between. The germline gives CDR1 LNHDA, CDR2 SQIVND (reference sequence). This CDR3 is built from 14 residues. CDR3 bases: TGTGCCAGTAGTATACGAGGGTCTGATGAAAAACTGTTTTTT. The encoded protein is CASSIRGSDEKLFF.

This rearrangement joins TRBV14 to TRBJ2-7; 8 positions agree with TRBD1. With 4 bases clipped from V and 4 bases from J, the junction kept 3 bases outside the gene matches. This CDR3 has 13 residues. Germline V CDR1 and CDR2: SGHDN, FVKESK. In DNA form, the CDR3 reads TGTGCCAGCAGCCGTCGACAGGGGTACGAGCAGTACTTC. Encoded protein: CASSRRQGYEQYF.

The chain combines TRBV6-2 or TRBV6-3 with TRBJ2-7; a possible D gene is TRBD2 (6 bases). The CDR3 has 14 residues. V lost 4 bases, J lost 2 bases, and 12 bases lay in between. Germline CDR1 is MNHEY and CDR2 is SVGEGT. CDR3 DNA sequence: TGTGCCAGCAGTTCGGGAGCGCCTACCTACGAGCAGTACTTC. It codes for CASSSGAPTYEQYF.

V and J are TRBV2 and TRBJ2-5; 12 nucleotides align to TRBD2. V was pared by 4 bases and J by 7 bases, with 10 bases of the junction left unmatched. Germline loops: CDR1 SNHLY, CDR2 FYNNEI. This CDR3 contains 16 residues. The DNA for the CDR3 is TGTGCCAGCAGTGGGCTAGCGGGAGGGCCGGGCGGGACCCAGTACTTC. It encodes CASSGLAGGPGGTQYF.

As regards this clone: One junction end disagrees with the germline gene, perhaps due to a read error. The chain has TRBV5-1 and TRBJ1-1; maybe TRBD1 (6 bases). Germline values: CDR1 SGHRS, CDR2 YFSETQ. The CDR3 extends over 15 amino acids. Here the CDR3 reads CASSRLQGRNAEAFF. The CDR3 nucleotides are TGCGCCAGCAGCCGACTACAGGGCCGGAACGCTGAAGCTTTCTTT.

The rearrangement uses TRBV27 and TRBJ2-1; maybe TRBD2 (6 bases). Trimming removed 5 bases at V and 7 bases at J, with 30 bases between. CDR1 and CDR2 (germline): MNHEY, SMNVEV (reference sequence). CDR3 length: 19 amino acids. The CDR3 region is CASSPWIAPLAVRVNEQFF. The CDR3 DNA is TGTGCCAGCAGTCCGTGGATAGCTCCATTAGCGGTGCGGGTAAATGAGCAGTTCTTC.

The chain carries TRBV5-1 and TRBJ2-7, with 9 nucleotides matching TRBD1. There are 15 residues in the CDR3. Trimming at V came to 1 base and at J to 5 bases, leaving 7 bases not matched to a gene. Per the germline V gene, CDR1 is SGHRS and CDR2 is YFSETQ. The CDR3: CASSLRPGQGDEQYF. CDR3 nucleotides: TGCGCCAGCAGCTTGCGACCGGGACAGGGTGACGAGCAGTACTTC.

The CDR3 nucleotides are TGCGCCAGCAGCCCAGGACTAGATAGTACCAATGAGCAGTTCTTC. The encoded protein is CASSPGLDSTNEQFF. V gene TRBV5-1 combines with J gene TRBJ2-1; 7 nucleotides agree with TRBD2. V lost 4 bases, J lost 6 bases, and 10 bases stayed unmatched. This CDR3 contains 15 residues. CDR1 and CDR2 from the germline V gene are SGHRS and YFSETQ.

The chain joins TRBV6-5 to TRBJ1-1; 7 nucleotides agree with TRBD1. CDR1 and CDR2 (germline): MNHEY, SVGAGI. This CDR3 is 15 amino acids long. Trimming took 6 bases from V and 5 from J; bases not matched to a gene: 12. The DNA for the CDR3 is TGTGCCAGCAGCTATAGTCCAGGGGGACGAACTGAAGCTTTCTTT. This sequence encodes CASSYSPGGRTEAFF.

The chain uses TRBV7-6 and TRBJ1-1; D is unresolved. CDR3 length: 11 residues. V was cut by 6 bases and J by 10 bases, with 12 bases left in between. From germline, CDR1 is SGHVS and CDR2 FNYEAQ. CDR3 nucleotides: TGTGCCAGCAGTCGGAGTGAGGGAGCTTTCTTT. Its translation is CASSRSEGAFF.